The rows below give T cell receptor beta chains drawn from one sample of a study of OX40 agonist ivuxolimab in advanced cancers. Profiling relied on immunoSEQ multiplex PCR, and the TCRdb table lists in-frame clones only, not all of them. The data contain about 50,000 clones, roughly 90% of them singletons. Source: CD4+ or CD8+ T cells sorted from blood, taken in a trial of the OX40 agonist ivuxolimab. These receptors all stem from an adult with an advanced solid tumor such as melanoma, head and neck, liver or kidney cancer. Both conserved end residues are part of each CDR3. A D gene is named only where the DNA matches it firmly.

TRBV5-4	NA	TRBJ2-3	CASSLVVWAGTTDTQYF	TGTGCCAGCAGCTTGGTGGTTTGGGCGGGAACCACAGATACGCAGTATTTT
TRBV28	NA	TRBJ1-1	CASIMMGGTTEAFF	TGTGCCAGCATAATGATGGGGGGGACCACTGAAGCTTTCTTT
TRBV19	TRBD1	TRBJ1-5	CASSWTGFNQPQHF	TGTGCCAGTAGCTGGACAGGGTTCAATCAGCCCCAGCATTTT
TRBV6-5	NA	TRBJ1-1	CASSYPPAGGRAEAFF	TGTGCCAGCAGTTACCCTCCGGCAGGCGGGCGCGCTGAAGCTTTCTTT
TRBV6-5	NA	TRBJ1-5	CASSGVNSNQPQHF	TGTGCCAGCAGTGGCGTTAATAGCAATCAGCCCCAGCATTTT
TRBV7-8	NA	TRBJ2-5	CASSFSGWETQYF	TGTGCCAGCAGCTTTTCCGGGTGGGAGACCCAGTACTTC
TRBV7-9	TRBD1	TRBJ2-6	CASSSGTGVDGANVLTF	TGTGCCAGCAGCTCCGGGACAGGGGTAGATGGGGCCAACGTCCTGACTTTC
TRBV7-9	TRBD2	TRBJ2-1	CASSPVASGRSGEQFF	TGTGCCAGCAGCCCCGTCGCTAGCGGGAGGTCGGGTGAGCAGTTCTTC
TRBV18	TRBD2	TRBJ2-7	CASSPATSGRPYEQYF	TGTGCCAGCTCACCGGCGACTAGCGGGAGGCCTTACGAGCAGTACTTC
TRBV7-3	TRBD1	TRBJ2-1	CASSSRTGLADNEQFF	TGTGCCAGCAGCTCTCGGACAGGGTTGGCAGACAATGAGCAGTTCTTC